This paragraph reports one TCR beta chain. Its antigen is unidentified. From germline, CDR1 is MDHEN and CDR2 SYDVKM. The CDR3 spans 14 residues. V lost 8 bases to trimming and J lost 2 bases; unmatched junction nucleotides: 1. The sample belongs to a study of T cell responses to AZD1222 COVID-19 vaccine. Both about-4-week and about-12-week second-dose recipients were combined. Broader study findings: Variant regions that are unmutated are reportedly the target of nearly half of spike-specific TCRs. A mostly white British donor set with more females was recruited, and clonal diversity was possibly underestimated.

Here immunoSEQ multiplex PCR was the method, and the copy in TCRdb shows in-frame clones only, minus some. Among 65,000 to 100,000 clones, approximately 90% were seen once, and the ten largest hold 8%. The origin of this receptor is an adult who received the AZD1222 COVID-19 vaccine. The rearrangement joins TRBV28 to TRBJ2-1; 12 bases match TRBD2. The sequencing here drew on peripheral blood, taken 28 days after the second AZD1222 dose. CDR3 in DNA: TGTGCCAGCTGGACTAGCGGGACCTACAATGAGCAGTTCTTC. Protein product: CASWTSGTYNEQFF.